This T cell receptor (beta chain) derives from a study of response to subunit inactivated influenza vaccine. Whole-study results and caveats: Only a handful of new T cells, the authors suggested, are recruited with each seasonal influenza vaccination.

This clonotype was seen only a few times. Antigen: not known. With 6 bases removed from V and 8 bases from J, the gap between germline ends came to 19 bases. The CDR3 has 14 residues. In TCRdb, the RT-PCR reads were re-called with MiXCR into one record per CDR3 protein. The sample comprises about 620,000 distinct CDR3 sequences, about 11% of which are singletons, and roughly 10% rests with the top ten. The source is a man aged 50-60 years who received an inactivated influenza vaccine. Sequencing was performed on PBMCs from blood, taken on the day of vaccination. The chain combines TRBV12-3 or TRBV12-4 with TRBJ1-2; D is perhaps TRBD1 (6 bases). The CDR3 protein is CASSLGTPDRGYTF. The DNA of the CDR3 is TGTGCCAGCAGCCTCGGGACACCAGATAGGGGCTACACCTTC.